Listed below are T cell receptor beta chains from one sample, sequenced in a study of cytomegalovirus exposure and HLA in healthy donors. The assay was immunoSEQ multiplex PCR, and TCRdb's table has in-frame clones only and misses some. The table lists tens of thousands of clones, 70% to 90% of them singletons, with about 3% in the top ten. The specimen was PBMCs. The receptors originated from a man aged 25 to 40 in good health and CMV-seronegative. Each CDR3 is given with its conserved first and last residue. D genes are given only for firm matches. Only part of the rows carry a size: once, few, many, or a class if the clone is expanded.

d_gene	len	abundance	j_gene	v_gene	CDR3nt	CDR3aa
TRBD1	18	once	TRBJ2-7	TRBV4-2	TGTGCCAGCAGCCCCCGACGGGACAGGCGCATAGTTCCGCACGAGCAGTACTTC	CASSPRRDRRIVPHEQYF
.	14	once	TRBJ1-1	TRBV7-9	TGTGCCAGCAGCTTTCCCCAAGGGGACACTGAAGCTTTCTTT	CASSFPQGDTEAFF
.	11	.	TRBJ2-5	TRBV5-1	TGCGCCAGCAGCTTTGCGGAGACCCAGTACTTC	CASSFAETQYF
TRBD1	16	.	TRBJ1-4	TRBV7-2	TGTGCCAGCAGCTCTCGGACAGGGGGCCTGGGAGAAAAACTGTTTTTT	CASSSRTGGLGEKLFF
.	16	.	TRBJ1-1	TRBV28	TGTGCCAGCAGCCCTTTTTGGGTGACATACAACACTGAAGCTTTCTTT	CASSPFWVTYNTEAFF
.	13	.	TRBJ2-1	TRBV2	TGTGCCAGCAGTGAACCTTTAGTATATGAGCAGTTCTTC	CASSEPLVYEQFF
.	15	.	TRBJ1-5	TRBV4-3	TGCGCCAGCAGCCAACTGCGGGGTAGCAATCAGCCCCAGCATTTT	CASSQLRGSNQPQHF
.	15	.	TRBJ2-1	TRBV7-8	TGTGCCAGCAGCCCCAGCAGGGGAGTAAACAATGAGCAGTTCTTC	CASSPSRGVNNEQFF
TRBD1	14	.	TRBJ1-2	TRBV5-1	TGCGCCAGCAGCTTGGAGGCGACAGGGTATGGCTACACCTTC	CASSLEATGYGYTF
TRBD1	15	.	TRBJ1-3	TRBV9	TGTGCCAGCAGCCTCGGACAGGAACCTGGAAACACCATATATTTT	CASSLGQEPGNTIYF
.	13	.	TRBJ1-5	TRBV6-5	TGTGCCAGCAGCCCACTATATAATCAGCCCCAGCATTTT	CASSPLYNQPQHF
TRBD2	16	.	TRBJ2-1	TRBV9	TGTGCCAGCAGCGCCCCTAGCGGGAGGGCGTATAATGAGCAGTTCTTC	CASSAPSGRAYNEQFF
TRBD2	14	.	TRBJ2-3	TRBV2	TGTGCCAGCAGGCTAGCGGGAGGCACAGATACGCAGTATTTT	CASRLAGGTDTQYF
.	12	.	TRBJ1-1	TRBV19	TGTGCCAGTAGTATGGGGGGGACTGAAGCTTTCTTT	CASSMGGTEAFF
.	15	once	TRBJ2-2	TRBV7-9	TGTGCCAGCAGCTTGCGCGGGGAAGGCACCGGGGAGCTGTTTTTT	CASSLRGEGTGELFF
TRBD2	14	.	TRBJ2-3	TRBV6-4	TGTGCCAGCAGTGTGGGCGGGAGCTCAGATACGCAGTATTTT	CASSVGGSSDTQYF
.	16	few	TRBJ1-5	TRBV4-1	TGCGCCAGCAGCCAAGACCACAGATCCGGCAATCAGCCCCAGCATTTT	CASSQDHRSGNQPQHF
.	15	.	TRBJ2-3	TRBV11-3	TGTGCCAGCAGCTTAGTCGGCCAGGGCACAGATACGCAGTATTTT	CASSLVGQGTDTQYF
TRBD1	16	.	TRBJ2-1	TRBV15	TGTGCCACCAGCAGAGGCCGGGACAGGGGCTACAATGAGCAGTTCTTC	CATSRGRDRGYNEQFF
.	14	few	TRBJ2-7	TRBV4-3	TGCGCCAGCAGCCAAGGCCAGGCCTCCTACGAGCAGTACTTC	CASSQGQASYEQYF
.	13	.	TRBJ1-2	TRBV27	TGTGCCAGCAGTTCGGTAGGGGTTCCTGGCTACACCTTC	CASSSVGVPGYTF
.	17	.	TRBJ2-5	TRBV18	TGTGCCAGCTCACCTCTACCACCGGGGGGCCCTCAAGAGACCCAGTACTTC	CASSPLPPGGPQETQYF
TRBD1	15	.	TRBJ1-3	TRBV9	TGTGCCAGCAGCGTAGGGACAGGGATCGGAAACACCATATATTTT	CASSVGTGIGNTIYF
TRBD2	15	.	TRBJ2-3	TRBV5-4	TGTGCCAGCAGGCCCGGACTAGCGGCGACAGATACGCAGTATTTT	CASRPGLAATDTQYF
.	14	.	TRBJ1-4	TRBV30	TGTGCCTGGAGCCAACGAGGGCGGAATGAAAAACTGTTTTTT	CAWSQRGRNEKLFF
TRBD1	12	.	TRBJ1-2	TRBV9	TGTGCCAGCAGCCTACAGGGGAATGGCTACACCTTC	CASSLQGNGYTF
.	14	.	TRBJ1-1	TRBV9	TGTGCCAGCAGCGTAGGGGCGCCGAACACTGAAGCTTTCTTT	CASSVGAPNTEAFF
TRBD2	15	.	TRBJ2-1	TRBV6-4	TGTGCCAGCAGTGACAGGGGACTAGGGGTGGATGAGCAGTTCTTC	CASSDRGLGVDEQFF
TRBD2	17	.	TRBJ2-1	TRBV7-3	TGTGCCAGCAGCTTTGTTCTCCTAGCGGGGGGGCAAAATGAGCAGTTCTTC	CASSFVLLAGGQNEQFF
.	13	.	TRBJ2-2	TRBV28	TGTGCCAGCAGAGGAGGGGCGACCGGGGAGCTGTTTTTT	CASRGGATGELFF
.	14	.	TRBJ1-1	TRBV9	.	CASSTSGEMGEAFF
TRBD1	16	.	TRBJ2-5	TRBV9	TGTGCCAGCAGCTCGTCCCGGGACAGGGTCCAAGAGACCCAGTACTTC	CASSSSRDRVQETQYF
TRBD2	15	.	TRBJ2-3	TRBV27	TGTGCCAGCAGTCCGCGGACTAGCGGCACAGATACGCAGTATTTT	CASSPRTSGTDTQYF
.	12	.	TRBJ1-2	TRBV2	TGTGCCAGCAGTGAAGAGCACTATGGCTACACCTTC	CASSEEHYGYTF
.	13	.	TRBJ2-5	TRBV2	TGTGCCAGCAGTGCCCCCACGGGAGAGACCCAGTACTTC	CASSAPTGETQYF
TRBD1	16	.	TRBJ1-2	TRBV7-2	TGTGCCAGCAGCTTAGTACGAGGGGACAGGGGACGTGGCTACACCTTC	CASSLVRGDRGRGYTF
TRBD2	19	.	TRBJ2-7	TRBV12-5	TGTGAAACGCCGCCGGCCCCAGGACAACTAGCGGAAAGCTCCTACGAGCAGTACTTC	CETPPAPGQLAESSYEQYF
TRBD2	12	.	TRBJ2-7	TRBV29-1	TGCAGCACGACTAGCGGAACCTACGAGCAGTACTTC	CSTTSGTYEQYF
TRBD1	14	.	TRBJ1-1	TRBV30	TGTGCCTGGAAAAACCCCACAGGGGAAACTGAAGCTTTCTTT	CAWKNPTGETEAFF
.	14	few	TRBJ2-5	TRBV30	TGTGCCTGGAGTGTGGAGGGGGGGACAGGGACCCAGTACTTC	CAWSVEGGTGTQYF
TRBD1	15	.	TRBJ2-3	TRBV5-6	TGTGCCAGCAGCTTCTACGACAGGGCTACAGATACGCAGTATTTT	CASSFYDRATDTQYF